The sequence of this TCR beta chain was determined in a study of shared T cell receptors in the human thymus. V lost 5 bases, J lost 2 bases, and 7 bases stayed unmatched. Germline V gene sequence: CDR1 MNHEY, CDR2 SMNVEV (reference sequence). The CDR3 totals 15 residues. TCRdb keeps only in-frame clones here, not all; method: immunoSEQ multiplex PCR. The sample consists of hundreds of thousands of clones, about 89% of them appearing once. This same sample was also taken into another study, of human thymus T cells. In that study: Corrective heart surgery yielded resections, and these provided the thymus tissue. Thymic and blood repertoires appeared to display a bias in their usage of V and J genes.

The sample comprised thymocytes. The clonotype was recovered from a boy less than two years old with a congenital heart defect. The genes are TRBV27 and TRBJ2-7; 9 bases line up with TRBD2. CDR3 sequence reads: CASSPIAGAAYEQYF. CDR3 in DNA: TGTGCCAGCAGTCCGATAGCGGGGGCCGCCTACGAGCAGTACTTC.